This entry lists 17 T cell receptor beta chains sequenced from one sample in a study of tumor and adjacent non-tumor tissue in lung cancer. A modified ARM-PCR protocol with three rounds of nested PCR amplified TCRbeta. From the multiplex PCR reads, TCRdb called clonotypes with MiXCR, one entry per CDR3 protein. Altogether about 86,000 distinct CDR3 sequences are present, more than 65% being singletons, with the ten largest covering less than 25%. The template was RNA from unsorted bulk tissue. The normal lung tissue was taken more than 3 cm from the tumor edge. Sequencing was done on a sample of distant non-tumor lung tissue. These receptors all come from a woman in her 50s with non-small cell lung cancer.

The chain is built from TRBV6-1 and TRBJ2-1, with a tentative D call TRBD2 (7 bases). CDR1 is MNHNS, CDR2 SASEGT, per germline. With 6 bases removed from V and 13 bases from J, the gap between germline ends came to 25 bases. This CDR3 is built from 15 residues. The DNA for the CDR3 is TGTGCCAGCAGCCTGGGGGCGGGAGCCCACAATGCACAGTTCTTC. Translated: CASSLGAGAHNAQFF.

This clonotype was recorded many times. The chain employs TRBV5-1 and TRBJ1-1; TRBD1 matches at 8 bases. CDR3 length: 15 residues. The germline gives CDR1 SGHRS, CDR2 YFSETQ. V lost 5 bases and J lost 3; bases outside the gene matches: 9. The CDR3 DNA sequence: TGCGCCAGCAGGCGGGAGACAGGGGCCTACACTGAAGCTTTCTTT. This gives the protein CASRRETGAYTEAFF.

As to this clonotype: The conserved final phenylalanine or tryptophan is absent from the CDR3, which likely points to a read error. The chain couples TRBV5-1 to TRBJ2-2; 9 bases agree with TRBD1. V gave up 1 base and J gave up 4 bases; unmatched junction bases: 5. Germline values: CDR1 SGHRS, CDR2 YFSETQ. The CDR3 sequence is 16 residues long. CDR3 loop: CASSLTGGSATGELFL. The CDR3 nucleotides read TGCGCCAGCAGCTTGACAGGGGGCTCGGCCACCGGGGAGCTGTTTCTT.

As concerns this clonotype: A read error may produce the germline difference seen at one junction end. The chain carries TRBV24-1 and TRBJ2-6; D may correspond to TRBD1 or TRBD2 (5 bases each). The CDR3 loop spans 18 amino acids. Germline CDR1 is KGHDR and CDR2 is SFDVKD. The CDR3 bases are TGTGCCACCAGTGACCCTTCCTTAGGAGGCTCTGGGGCCAACGTTCTGACTTTC. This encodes CATSDPSLGGSGANVLTF.

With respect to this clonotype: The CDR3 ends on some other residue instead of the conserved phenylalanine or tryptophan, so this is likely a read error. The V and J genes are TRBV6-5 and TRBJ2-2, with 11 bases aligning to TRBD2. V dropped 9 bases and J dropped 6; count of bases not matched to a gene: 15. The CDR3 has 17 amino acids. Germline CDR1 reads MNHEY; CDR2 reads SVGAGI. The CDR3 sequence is CASSRLLLAGVPGELFL. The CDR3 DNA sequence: TGTGCCAGTAGTCGGTTGCTACTAGCGGGAGTCCCCGGGGAGCTGTTTTTG.

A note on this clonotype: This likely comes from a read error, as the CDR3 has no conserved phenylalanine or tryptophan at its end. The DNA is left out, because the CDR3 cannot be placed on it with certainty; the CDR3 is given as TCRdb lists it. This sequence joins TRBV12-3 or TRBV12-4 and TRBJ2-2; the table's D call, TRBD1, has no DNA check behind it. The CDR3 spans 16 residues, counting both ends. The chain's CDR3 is CASSLGTGTNTGELFY.

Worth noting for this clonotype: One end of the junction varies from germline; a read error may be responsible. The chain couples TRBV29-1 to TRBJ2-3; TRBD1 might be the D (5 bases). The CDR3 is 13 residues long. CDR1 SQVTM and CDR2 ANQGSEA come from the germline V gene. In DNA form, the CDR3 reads TGCAGCCATAGTTTACAGGACACAGATACACAGTATTTT. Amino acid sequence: CSHSLQDTDTQYF.

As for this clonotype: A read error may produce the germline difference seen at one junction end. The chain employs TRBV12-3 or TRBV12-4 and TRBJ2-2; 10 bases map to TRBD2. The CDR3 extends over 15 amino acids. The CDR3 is CASSWTSGNTGEMFF. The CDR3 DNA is TGTGCCAGCAGTTGGACTAGCGGAAACACAGGGGAGATGTTTTTT.

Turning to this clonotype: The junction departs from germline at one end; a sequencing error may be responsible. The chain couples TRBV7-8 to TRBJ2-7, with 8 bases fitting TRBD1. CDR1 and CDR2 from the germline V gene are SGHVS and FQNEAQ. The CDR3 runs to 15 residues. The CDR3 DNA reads TGTACCAGCACCTCCTTGACAGGGGAAGAGTGGGGGCAGTACTTC. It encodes CTSTSLTGEEWGQYF.

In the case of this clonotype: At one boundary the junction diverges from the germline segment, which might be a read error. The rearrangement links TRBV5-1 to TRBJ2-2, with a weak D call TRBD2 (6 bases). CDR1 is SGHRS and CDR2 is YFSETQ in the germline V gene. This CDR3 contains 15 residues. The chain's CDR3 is CANSLQSGSTGELFF. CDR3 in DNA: TGCGCCAACAGCCTTCAAAGCGGGTCCACGGGGGAGCTGTTTTTT.

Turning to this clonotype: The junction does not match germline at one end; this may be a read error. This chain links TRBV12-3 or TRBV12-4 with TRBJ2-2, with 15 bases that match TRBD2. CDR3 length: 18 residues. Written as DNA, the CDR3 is TGTGCCAGCAGAGGACTAGCGGGAGGGTCAGGGGTCACCGAGGAGCTGTTTTTT. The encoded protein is CASRGLAGGSGVTEELFF.

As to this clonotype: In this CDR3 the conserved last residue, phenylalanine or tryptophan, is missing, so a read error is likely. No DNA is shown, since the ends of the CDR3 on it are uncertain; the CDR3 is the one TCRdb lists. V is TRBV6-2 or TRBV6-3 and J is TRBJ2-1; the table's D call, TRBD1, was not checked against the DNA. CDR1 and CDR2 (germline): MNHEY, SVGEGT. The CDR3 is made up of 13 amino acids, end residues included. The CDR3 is CASSLAPYNEQFS.

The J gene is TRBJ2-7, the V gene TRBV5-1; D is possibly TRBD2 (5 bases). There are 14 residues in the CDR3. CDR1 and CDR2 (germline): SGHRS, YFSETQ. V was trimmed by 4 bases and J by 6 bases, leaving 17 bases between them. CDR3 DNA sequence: TGCGCCAGCAGCCCCGGGGTGGGTATGGGCGAGCAGTACTTC. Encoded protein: CASSPGVGMGEQYF.

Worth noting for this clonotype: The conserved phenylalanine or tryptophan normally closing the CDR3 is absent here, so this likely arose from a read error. The CDR3 region is CASSWDNQETQYS. As DNA, the CDR3 is TGTGCCAGCAGCTGGGACAACCAAGAGACCCAGTACTCC. The J gene is TRBJ2-5, the V gene TRBV11-2; D may be TRBD1 (6 bases). In germline, CDR1 is SGHAT, CDR2 FQNNGV. This CDR3 contains 13 residues. V lost 4 bases to trimming and J lost 0 bases, with 6 bases between them.

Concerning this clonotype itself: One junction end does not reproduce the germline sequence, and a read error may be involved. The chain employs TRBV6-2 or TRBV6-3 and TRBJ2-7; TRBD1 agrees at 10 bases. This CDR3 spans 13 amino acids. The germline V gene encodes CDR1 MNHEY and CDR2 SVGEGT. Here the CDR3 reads CVSNDRGRHEQYF. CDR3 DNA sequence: TGTGTCAGCAATGACAGGGGGCGCCACGAACAGTACTTC.

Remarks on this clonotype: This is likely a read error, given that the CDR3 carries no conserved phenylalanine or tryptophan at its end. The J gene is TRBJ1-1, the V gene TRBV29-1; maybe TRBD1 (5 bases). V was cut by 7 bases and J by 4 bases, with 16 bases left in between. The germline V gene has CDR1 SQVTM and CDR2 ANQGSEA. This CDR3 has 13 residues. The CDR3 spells CSGAGAGITEAFS. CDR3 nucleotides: TGCAGCGGAGCCGGGGCAGGGATCACTGAAGCTTTCTCT.

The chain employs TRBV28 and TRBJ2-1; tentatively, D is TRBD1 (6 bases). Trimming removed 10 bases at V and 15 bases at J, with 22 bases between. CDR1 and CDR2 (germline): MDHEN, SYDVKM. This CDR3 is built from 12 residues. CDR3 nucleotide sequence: TGTGCCACGCAGGACAGTCACAATGAGTTGTTCTTC. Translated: CATQDSHNELFF.